These 17 T cell receptor beta chains originate from one sample sequenced in a study of blood T cell repertoires in COVID-19. The protocol was immunoSEQ multiplex PCR, while the TCRdb copy is restricted to in-frame clones and leaves out a portion. The table has about 150,000 clones, 76% seen once. Sequencing used peripheral blood. These receptors were collected from a woman aged 80 or older with acute or convalescent COVID-19.

The CDR3 protein is CASSYRFDEQFF. CDR3 DNA: TGTGCCAGCAGTTACAGGTTCGATGAGCAGTTCTTC. The V gene is TRBV5-6, the J gene TRBJ2-1; D perhaps matches TRBD1 (5 bases). Germline V lookup: CDR1 SGHDT, CDR2 YYEEEE. This CDR3 spans 12 amino acids. The V end was cut by 5 bases, the J end by 8 bases, with 11 bases between. Supplemented by reference TRBV5-6 and TRBJ2-1, the full variable domain reads DAGVTQSPTHLIKTRGQQVTLRCSPKSGHDTVSWYQQALGQGPQFIFQYYEEEERQRGNFPDRFSGHQFPNYSSELNVNALLLGDSALYLCASSYRFDEQFFGPGTRLTVL.

J is TRBJ1-4 and V is TRBV19; D may be TRBD1 (6 bases). Trimming stripped 6 bases from V and 6 bases from J, with 8 bases between. From germline, CDR1 is LNHDA and CDR2 SQIVND (reference sequence). This CDR3 is 12 amino acids long. The CDR3 region has the DNA TGTGCCAGTAGAGGGGGGGATGAAAAACTGTTTTTT. Its translation is CASRGGDEKLFF.

V gene TRBV7-2 combines with J gene TRBJ2-7; 8 positions match TRBD1. Looked up from germline, CDR1 is SGHTA and CDR2 is FQGNSA. CDR3 size: 13 residues. The junction had 3 bases not matched to a gene; V was cut back by 5 bases and J by 3 bases. The CDR3 nucleotides are TGTGCCAGCAGCCCTGGACAGGGCTACGAGCAGTACTTC. This encodes CASSPGQGYEQYF. The full variable domain, completed using reference TRBV7-2 and TRBJ2-7, is GAGVSQSPSNKVTEKGKDVELRCDPISGHTALYWYRQSLGQGLEFLIYFQGNSAPDKSGLPSDRFSAERTGGSVSTLTIQRTQQEDSAVYLCASSPGQGYEQYFGPGTRLTVT.

The chain carries TRBV10-3 and TRBJ2-7, with 9 bases lining up with TRBD1. This CDR3 spans 16 amino acids. The trim removed 0 bases at V and 4 bases at J, leaving 7 bases unmatched. CDR1 ENHRY and CDR2 SYGVKD come from the germline V gene. CDR3 DNA sequence: TGTGCCATCAGTGAGTCACCCGGGACAGGGTTATACGAGCAGTACTTC. Translation: CAISESPGTGLYEQYF.

The rearrangement links TRBV2 to TRBJ2-2, with 8 bases matching TRBD2. The CDR3 has 13 residues. J was trimmed by 5 bases and V by 7 bases; bases with no gene match: 3. Germline loops: CDR1 SNHLY, CDR2 FYNNEI. The CDR3 loop reads CASTERGTGELFF. The CDR3 coding sequence is TGTGCCAGCACCGAGCGGGGGACCGGGGAGCTGTTTTTT.

The V gene is TRBV28, the J gene TRBJ2-5, with 7 bases fitting TRBD2. The junction had 9 bases not matched to a gene; V was cut back by 5 bases and J by 3 bases. This CDR3 comprises 15 residues. From germline, CDR1 is MDHEN and CDR2 SYDVKM. The DNA for the CDR3 is TGTGCCAGCAGTCCCCTCTGGGGGGGGGAAGAGACCCAGTACTTC. This encodes CASSPLWGGEETQYF. The full variable domain, rest sourced from reference TRBV28 and TRBJ2-5, is DVKVTQSSRYLVKRTGEKVFLECVQDMDHENMFWYRQDPGLGLRLIYFSYDVKMKEKGDIPEGYSVSREKKERFSLILESASTNQTSMYLCASSPLWGGEETQYFGPGTRLLVL.

This chain joins TRBV6-5 and TRBJ1-1, with 8 bases fitting TRBD1. The CDR3 loop spans 14 amino acids. CDR1 MNHEY and CDR2 SVGAGI come from the germline V gene. The V segment lost 6 bases and the J segment 0 bases; nucleotides outside the gene matches: 3. For the CDR3, the DNA is TGTGCCAGCAGGCAGACAGGGGTGAACACTGAAGCTTTCTTT. This encodes CASRQTGVNTEAFF.

This chain joins TRBV4-2 and TRBJ1-2; tentatively, D is TRBD1 (6 bases). The CDR3 totals 17 residues. V lost 0 bases and J lost 6, with 20 bases in between. CDR1 is LGHNA, CDR2 YNFKEQ, per germline. The CDR3 spells CASSQDSAKWGPDGYTF. In DNA, the CDR3 is TGTGCCAGCAGCCAAGATTCCGCTAAATGGGGGCCAGATGGCTACACCTTC.

This clone was counted between two and nine times. The chain employs TRBV9 and TRBJ1-5; D possibly corresponds to TRBD1 (5 bases). The ends were cut back, 0 bases at V and 11 bases at J, with 15 bases in the middle. Germline V gene lookup returns CDR1 SGDLS and CDR2 YYNGEE. The CDR3 extends over 14 amino acids. CDR3 sequence (DNA): TGTGCCAGCAGCGTAGGTAGGGAGACGGGGGCCCAGCATTTT. It is translated as CASSVGRETGAQHF. Variable domain in full (rest from reference TRBV9 and TRBJ1-5): DSGVTQTPKHLITATGQRVTLRCSPRSGDLSVYWYQQSLDQGLQFLIQYYNGEERAKGNILERFSAQQFPDLHSELNLSSLELGDSALYFCASSVGRETGAQHFGDGTRLSIL.

The CDR3 sequence is CASSLTSGSNYEQYF. CDR3 nucleotide sequence: TGCGCCAGCAGCTTAACTAGCGGGTCCAACTACGAGCAGTACTTC. The gene calls are TRBV5-1 and TRBJ2-7, with TRBD2 matching 9 bases. Germline lookup yields CDR1 SGHRS and CDR2 YFSETQ. V lost 2 bases to trimming and J lost 3 bases; unmatched junction nucleotides: 6. This CDR3 region has 15 residues.

The V and J genes are TRBV10-3 and TRBJ1-4, with a tentative D call TRBD1 (6 bases). Germline V gene sequence: CDR1 ENHRY, CDR2 SYGVKD. Trimming pared 8 bases from V and 5 bases from J, leaving 18 bases between. CDR3 size: 15 residues. The CDR3 loop is CAIRARGGQNEKLFF. The CDR3 DNA reads TGTGCCATCCGGGCCCGGGGGGGACAAAATGAAAAACTGTTTTTT.

The chain couples TRBV7-8 to TRBJ2-7; tentative D call: TRBD1 (6 bases). The CDR3 extends over 13 amino acids. Germline lookup yields CDR1 SGHVS and CDR2 FQNEAQ. V shed 1 base and J shed 3 bases, with 7 bases lying between them. CDR3 loop: CASSLDRVYEQYF. The CDR3 DNA reads as TGTGCCAGCAGCTTAGACAGGGTCTACGAGCAGTACTTC.

The rearrangement links TRBV10-2 to TRBJ1-6; 8 nucleotides line up with TRBD1. The CDR3 has 16 residues. The junction had 4 bases not matched to a gene; V was cut back by 3 bases and J by 3 bases. CDR1 is WSHSY, CDR2 SAAADI, per germline. The CDR3 protein is CASSDGGQVYNSPLHF. For the CDR3, the DNA is TGCGCCAGCAGTGATGGGGGACAGGTCTATAATTCACCCCTCCACTTT.

V is TRBV9 and J is TRBJ2-1, with 9 positions matching TRBD2. This CDR3 contains 15 residues. V lost 4 bases to trimming and J lost 2 bases; unmatched junction nucleotides: 4. Germline V CDR1 and CDR2: SGDLS, YYNGEE. This CDR3 reads CASSPLAGTYNEQFF. CDR3 in DNA: TGTGCCAGCAGCCCTCTAGCGGGAACCTACAATGAGCAGTTCTTC.

V gene TRBV9 combines with J gene TRBJ1-3, with 7 bases fitting TRBD1. Trimming at V came to 2 bases and at J to 4 bases, leaving 3 bases not matched to a gene. CDR3 size: 14 residues. Germline assignment: CDR1 SGDLS and CDR2 YYNGEE. CDR3 protein: CASSVTGAGNTIYF. DNA for the CDR3: TGTGCCAGCAGCGTCACAGGGGCCGGAAACACCATATATTTT.

The chain recombines TRBV5-8 with TRBJ1-5, with unresolved D. CDR1 and CDR2 from the germline V gene are SGHTS and YDEGEE. V was shortened by 4 bases and J by 2 bases, with 13 bases between the two germline ends. The CDR3 contains 15 residues. This chain's CDR3 is CASSLESWGNQPQHF. The CDR3 DNA sequence: TGTGCCAGCAGCCTAGAATCCTGGGGCAATCAGCCCCAGCATTTT. Full variable domain (outside the CDR3, taken from reference TRBV5-8 and TRBJ1-5): EAGVTQSPTHLIKTRGQQATLRCSPISGHTSVYWYQQALGLGLQFLLWYDEGEERNRGNFPPRFSGRQFPNYSSELNVNALELEDSALYLCASSLESWGNQPQHFGDGTRLSIL.

CDR3: CASSSGLKTAGELFF. The CDR3 nucleotides read TGCGCCAGCAGCTCCGGACTGAAGACCGCCGGGGAGCTGTTTTTT. The J gene is TRBJ2-2, the V gene TRBV5-1; D may be TRBD2 (5 bases). Germline V gene lookup returns CDR1 SGHRS and CDR2 YFSETQ. This CDR3 is built from 15 residues. V lost 3 bases to trimming and J lost 6 bases, with 15 bases between them.